These 23 T cell receptor beta chains came from one sample sequenced in a study of blood T cell repertoires in COVID-19. The data were produced by immunoSEQ multiplex PCR, yet TCRdb's version contains in-frame clones alone and is incomplete. The sample has roughly 300,000 clones; 89% are singletons. Specimen: peripheral blood. Every receptor here comes from a woman aged 25-40 years with COVID-19, enrolled during active disease.

The rearrangement uses TRBV19 and TRBJ1-6; the D gene is possibly TRBD1 (5 bases). This CDR3 has 16 amino acids. Germline lookup yields CDR1 LNHDA and CDR2 SQIVND (reference sequence). Trimming removed 3 bases from V and 4 bases from J, with 13 bases in between. The CDR3 loop reads CASSISRGGYNSPLHF. The CDR3 DNA reads as TGTGCCAGTAGTATCTCTAGGGGTGGATATAATTCACCCCTCCACTTT.

This clone has only one observation. This sequence joins TRBV5-1 and TRBJ2-3, with TRBD2 as a possible D gene (5 bases). This CDR3 is built from 15 residues. Deletions cut 4 bases from V and 3 bases from J, with 15 bases between. Germline loops: CDR1 SGHRS, CDR2 YFSETQ. The CDR3 loop is CASSPGDYPTDTQYF. In nucleotides, the CDR3 is TGCGCCAGCAGCCCTGGCGACTATCCGACAGATACGCAGTATTTT.

The V and J genes are TRBV19 and TRBJ1-2; D unclear. This CDR3 spans 11 amino acids. V was clipped by 6 bases and J by 9 bases, with 11 bases between them. Looked up from germline, CDR1 is LNHDA and CDR2 is SQIVND (reference sequence). CDR3 sequence (DNA): TGTGCCAGTAGCTACAGTTTGCGCTACACCTTC. It yields the protein CASSYSLRYTF. The full variable domain, rest sourced from reference TRBV19 and TRBJ1-2, is DGGITQSPKYLFRKEGQNVTLSCEQNLNHDAMYWYRQDPGQGLRLIYYSQIVNDFQKGDIAEGYSVSREKKESFPLTVTSAQKNPTAFYLCASSYSLRYTFGSGTRLTVV.

The V call is TRBV7-2, the J call TRBJ2-1, with D unclear. Trimming stripped 4 bases from V and 4 bases from J, with 14 bases between. This CDR3 spans 15 amino acids. The V gene's germline CDR1 is SGHTA and CDR2 FQGNSA. The CDR3 region has the DNA TGTGCCAGCAGCTCTCAACCCACTGAGTACAATGAGCAGTTCTTC. This gives the protein CASSSQPTEYNEQFF.

The chain uses TRBV27 and TRBJ1-3; maybe TRBD1 (6 bases). CDR1 is MNHEY, CDR2 SMNVEV, per germline (reference sequence). The V gene lost 4 bases and the J gene lost 4 bases, with 17 bases spanning the gap. CDR3 length: 16 amino acids. The CDR3 nucleotides are TGTGCCAGCAGTTCCTCTCAGGGGAGTTCCGGAAACACCATATATTTT. Translated: CASSSSQGSSGNTIYF.

The chain employs TRBV5-1 and TRBJ1-1, with D unclear. Germline V gives CDR1 SGHRS, CDR2 YFSETQ. V was pared by 0 bases and J by 4 bases, with 16 bases between. There are 16 residues in the CDR3. In DNA form, the CDR3 reads TGCGCCAGCAGCTTGGATGTGAGGTCGTGGGTCACTGAAGCTTTCTTT. Protein product: CASSLDVRSWVTEAFF.

This clone was counted a single time. This chain's CDR3 is CASSGGCPTGTDTQYF. The CDR3 nucleotides read TGCGCCAGCAGTGGTGGTTGTCCCACGGGCACAGATACGCAGTATTTT. V is TRBV10-1 and J is TRBJ2-3; no clear D. Germline-derived CDR1 and CDR2 are WNHNN and SYGVQD (reference sequence). The CDR3 is 16 amino acids. V lost 4 bases, J lost 1 base, and 15 bases lay in between.

The V call is TRBV5-6, the J call TRBJ2-3, with unresolved D. The CDR3 spans 15 residues. Trimming left V 4 bases short and J 5 bases short, with 17 bases between. CDR1 and CDR2 (germline): SGHDT, YYEEEE. The CDR3 loop reads CASSPRVMLKDTQYF. The DNA for the CDR3 is TGTGCCAGCAGCCCCCGGGTCATGCTGAAAGATACGCAGTATTTT. Full variable domain (missing parts from reference TRBV5-6 and TRBJ2-3): DAGVTQSPTHLIKTRGQQVTLRCSPKSGHDTVSWYQQALGQGPQFIFQYYEEEERQRGNFPDRFSGHQFPNYSSELNVNALLLGDSALYLCASSPRVMLKDTQYFGPGTRLTVL.

The chain uses TRBV6-5 and TRBJ1-5, with D uncertain. In germline, CDR1 is MNHEY, CDR2 SVGAGI. Trimming shortened V by 6 bases and J by 5 bases, and 17 bases separated the two germline ends. The CDR3 consists of 15 residues. CDR3 amino acids: CASRNHGVDYQPQHF. CDR3 DNA: TGTGCCAGCAGGAACCATGGGGTGGACTATCAGCCCCAGCATTTT.

This chain uses TRBV18 with TRBJ2-5; 8 bases fit TRBD1. The CDR3 sequence is 16 residues long. With 5 bases clipped from V and 5 bases from J, the junction kept 13 bases outside the gene matches. The germline CDR1 and CDR2 sequences are KGHSH and LQKENI. CDR3 nucleotide sequence: TGTGCCAGCTCAACAAGGGAGACAGGGGCCGGGGAGACCCAGTACTTC. It codes for CASSTRETGAGETQYF.

This chain connects TRBV5-1 to TRBJ1-2, with no clear D. Germline V gene sequence: CDR1 SGHRS, CDR2 YFSETQ. The CDR3 is 14 residues long. V was pared by 4 bases and J by 8 bases, with 18 bases between. The CDR3 sequence: CASSPDKYASGYTF. The CDR3 coding sequence is TGCGCCAGCAGCCCCGACAAATATGCCTCGGGCTACACCTTC.

The V gene is TRBV30, the J gene TRBJ1-1, with D unclear. V was cut by 2 bases and J by 1 base, with 11 bases left in between. CDR1 and CDR2 from the germline V gene are GTSNPN and SVGIG (reference sequence). The CDR3 loop spans 14 amino acids. The CDR3 here is CAWSSGVANTEAFF. CDR3 DNA: TGTGCCTGGAGTTCCGGGGTCGCGAACACTGAAGCTTTCTTT.

The chain is built from TRBV30 and TRBJ1-3, with D uncertain. Germline lookup yields CDR1 GTSNPN and CDR2 SVGIG (reference sequence). This CDR3 is 12 amino acids long. V was pared by 0 bases and J by 8 bases, with 8 bases between. The CDR3 nucleotides read TGTGCCTGGAGTGTAGGCGGGGACACCATATATTTT. This codes for CAWSVGGDTIYF.

Here the CDR3 DNA reads TGTGCCAGCAGCCAAGATGGAACAGGCTTGCTGAACACTGAAGCTTTCTTT. It specifies CASSQDGTGLLNTEAFF. The chain employs TRBV14 and TRBJ1-1; TRBD1 is a possible D gene (5 bases). The CDR3 is made up of 17 amino acids. Germline assignment: CDR1 SGHDN and CDR2 FVKESK. The V end was cut by 0 bases, the J end by 0 bases, with 14 bases between.

This clone was counted a few times. The CDR3 reads CASSYSRVGSPLHF. The DNA for the CDR3 is TGTGCCAGCAGTTACTCCAGGGTAGGATCACCCCTCCACTTT. The rearrangement links TRBV6-5 to TRBJ1-6; weak D call: TRBD1 (5 bases). The V end lost 0 bases, the J end lost 10 bases, and 10 bases lay between the germline ends. This CDR3 region has 14 residues. Germline V gene lookup returns CDR1 MNHEY and CDR2 SVGAGI.

V usage is TRBV10-1 and J usage is TRBJ1-5; 7 positions agree with TRBD1. Germline CDR1 and CDR2: WNHNN and SYGVQD (reference sequence). The ends lost 6 bases at V and 1 base at J; junction bases unmatched: 6. This CDR3 is 15 amino acids long. CDR3 region: CASRVGRGSNQPQHF. In DNA form, the CDR3 reads TGCGCCAGCAGGGTGGGCAGGGGGAGCAATCAGCCCCAGCATTTT.

This chain uses TRBV7-9 with TRBJ2-2, with D possibly matching TRBD2 (5 bases). V lost 5 bases and J 3 bases, leaving 13 bases between the germline ends. CDR3 length equals 15 residues. The V gene's germline CDR1 is SEHNR and CDR2 FQNEAQ (reference sequence). CDR3 DNA sequence: TGTGCCAGCAGCCTCGAGAGGGTCCACACCGGGGAGCTGTTTTTT. Amino acid sequence: CASSLERVHTGELFF. The full variable domain, completed using reference TRBV7-9 and TRBJ2-2, is DTGVSQNPRHKITKRGQNVTFRCDPISEHNRLYWYRQTLGQGPEFLTYFQNEAQLEKSRLLSDRFSAERPKGSFSTLEIQRTEQGDSAMYLCASSLERVHTGELFFGEGSRLTVL.

The CDR3 nucleotides read TGTGCCAGCTACCTGCGAGCTAACTATGGCTACACCTTC. Protein product: CASYLRANYGYTF. The genes are TRBV28 and TRBJ1-2, with D unresolved. V lost 8 bases to trimming and J lost 0 bases, with 10 bases between them. The CDR3 covers 13 residues. Germline V gene data show CDR1 as MDHEN and CDR2 as SYDVKM.

The rearrangement links TRBV5-4 to TRBJ2-1; D may be TRBD2 (6 bases). This CDR3 is built from 15 residues. Germline loops: CDR1 SGHNT, CDR2 YYREEE (reference sequence). V lost 3 bases and J lost 0, with 10 bases in between. The CDR3 region has the DNA TGTGCCAGCAGCTCTAGCGTGAGCTCCTACAATGAGCAGTTCTTC. Its translation is CASSSSVSSYNEQFF. The complete variable domain, with remaining parts taken from reference TRBV5-4 and TRBJ2-1, reads ETGVTQSPTHLIKTRGQQVTLRCSSQSGHNTVSWYQQALGQGPQFIFQYYREEENGRGNFPPRFSGLQFPNYSSELNVNALELDDSALYLCASSSSVSSYNEQFFGPGTRLTVL.

This clone was seen once. The CDR3 DNA is TGTGCCTGGAGTGTACGCGGGGGAACCTATGGCTACACCTTC. Amino acid sequence: CAWSVRGGTYGYTF. The chain links TRBV30 to TRBJ1-2; possibly TRBD1 for D (5 bases). The CDR3 runs to 14 residues. Looked up from germline, CDR1 is GTSNPN and CDR2 is SVGIG (reference sequence). With 0 bases removed from V and 4 bases from J, the gap between germline ends came to 12 bases.

The CDR3 is CAGGQGIEVYEQYF. The CDR3 region has the DNA TGTGCCGGAGGGCAAGGGATAGAAGTCTACGAGCAGTACTTC. The rearrangement uses TRBV6-5 and TRBJ2-7, with TRBD2 as a possible D gene (6 bases). Germline V gives CDR1 MNHEY, CDR2 SVGAGI. The CDR3 runs 14 residues. V lost 11 bases and J 3 bases, leaving 20 bases between the germline ends.

The rearrangement uses TRBV19 and TRBJ2-7, with 10 bases lining up with TRBD2. The J segment lost 3 bases and the V segment lost 5 bases, leaving 4 bases of the junction unmatched. CDR3 size: 14 residues. CDR1 and CDR2 (germline): LNHDA, SQIVND (reference sequence). CDR3 loop: CASSESGGDYEQYV. The CDR3 region has the DNA TGTGCCAGTAGTGAGAGCGGGGGGGACTACGAGCAGTACGTC.

The rearrangement uses TRBV11-3 and TRBJ2-1; 7 nucleotides agree with TRBD2. In germline, CDR1 is SGHNT, CDR2 YENEEA. V shed 0 bases, J shed 2 bases, and the junction held 7 bases outside the gene matches. This CDR3 has 17 amino acids. CDR3 protein: CASSLDGEAGPYNEQFF. The CDR3 DNA is TGTGCCAGCAGCTTAGATGGAGAAGCGGGGCCCTACAATGAGCAGTTCTTC.